This T cell receptor beta chain was recorded in a study of CD8 T cells in ankylosing spondylitis (dated by TCRdb to 2016 to 2017). Study-wide context: The study set out to find disease-linked TCR variants by profiling T cell receptor beta repertoires in ankylosing spondylitis patients and healthy donors. Peripheral blood samples were taken, and synovial fluid was additionally collected from ankylosing spondylitis patients. The whole study cohort included 108 healthy donors and 20 to 30 ankylosing spondylitis patients.

Points on this clonotype: Its antigen is still unknown. No much larger clone is present one base from it, and per-base qualities are unavailable.

For sequencing, an Illumina HiSeq 2500 was employed. Quantitative 5'-RACE with molecular barcodes was the method used to prepare the TCR beta libraries. The authors' analysis ran thus. Disease-linked TCR variants were identified with a new computational method built on a probabilistic model of VDJ rearrangement. TCRdb reran the public reads through fastp at Q25 and MiXCR, keeping productive beta chains. Each CDR3 protein gets just one entry, which takes the most common genes and DNA from the rows behind it. TCRdb, rather than the study authors, made the V and J calls. A total of about 400,000 distinct CDR3 sequences appear in this sample, around 22% of them only once. The ten largest clones capture roughly 16% of the sample. Points the paper makes about the study in general: Significant enrichment of the disease-linked clones was reported in matched synovial fluid samples from ankylosing spondylitis patients. Some motif variants had previously been reported in the synovial fluid and blood of reactive arthritis patients, which suggests shared mechanisms of disease initiation. A TCR beta motif of roughly 8 highly homologous amino acid variants appeared characteristic of blood from ankylosing spondylitis patients. In peripheral blood, the disease-linked clones were found at relatively low frequencies and had a CD8+ phenotype.

According to the germline V gene, CDR1 reads KGHDR and CDR2 reads SFDVKD. The junction carries 8 bases between V and J, which are trimmed by 4 bases and 0 bases respectively. From the cysteine up to the phenylalanine, the CDR3 has a length of 14 residues. The read is trimmed to its CDR3 DNA, 42 bases read in frame from base 1. Material for sequencing was blood, either unsorted or a sorted T cell fraction (not recorded which). The receptor was derived from a male donor with ankylosing spondylitis. The chain links TRBV24-1 with TRBJ1-2; the D region possibly corresponds to TRBD1 (5 bases align). CDR3 reads: CATSDRTTNYGYTF. The DNA sequence follows: TGTGCCACCAGTGACCGGACAACTAACTATGGCTACACCTTC.